This T cell receptor beta chain was sequenced in a study of T cell responses to AZD1222 COVID-19 vaccine. From germline, CDR1 is SGHTA and CDR2 FQGTGA. The V segment lost 1 base and the J segment 5 bases; nucleotides outside the gene matches: 9. The CDR3 totals 16 residues. Points on this clone: Its antigen is not known.

Findings and limits, study-wide: Close to half of spike-specific TCRs reportedly recognize unmutated variant regions.

The data were produced by immunoSEQ multiplex PCR, yet TCRdb's version contains in-frame clones alone and is incomplete. The table shows approximately 68,000 clones, with around 89% occurring only once. Material: peripheral blood, obtained on day 0 of AZD1222 vaccination. This receptor was identified in an adult in good health. The gene calls are TRBV7-3 and TRBJ2-7, with 9 positions matching TRBD2. The CDR3 loop is CASSLMRREGVHEQYF. The CDR3 bases are TGTGCCAGCAGCTTAATGCGGCGGGAGGGCGTCCACGAGCAGTACTTC.